Listed below are T cell receptor beta chains from one sample, sequenced in a study of T-cell reconstitution after alpha-beta-depleted transplantation in children. MiXCR, applied by TCRdb to the PCR reads, yields one record per CDR3 protein. The sample yields around 680,000 distinct CDR3 sequences, 16% seen once. Sequenced material: PBMCs from the stem cell graft donor, taken from the stem cell graft. The receptors derive from a human donor who donated a stem cell graft to a child with acute myeloid leukemia. CDR3s include the opening cysteine and the closing phenylalanine or tryptophan. The order of the fields is D gene, V gene, J gene, clone size, CDR3 protein, CDR3 DNA. The D gene is left open where the match is weak. Size is omitted from some rows. Given values are once, few, many or a class for expanded clones.

>.|TRBV24-1|TRBJ1-6|many
CATSDLRGSPLHF
TGTGCCACCAGTGATTTGCGAGGTTCACCCCTCCACTTT
>.|TRBV5-6|TRBJ1-1|many
CASSRQINTEAFF
TGTGCCAGCAGCCGACAGATAAACACTGAAGCTTTCTTT
>TRBD2|TRBV7-8|TRBJ2-5|many
CASSRGLGAGETQYF
TGTGCCAGCAGCCGGGGACTAGGGGCCGGAGAGACCCAGTACTTC
>TRBD2|TRBV4-1|TRBJ2-1|few
CASSHGLAGSLYYNEQFF
TGCGCCAGCAGCCACGGACTAGCGGGCTCCCTCTACTACAATGAGCAGTTCTTC
>TRBD1|TRBV28|TRBJ2-3|few
CASIQGTGVPDTQYF
TGTGCCAGCATACAGGGGACAGGGGTGCCAGATACGCAGTATTTT
>.|TRBV5-1|TRBJ2-1|many
CASSLGGVQYNEQFF
TGCGCCAGCAGCTTGGGGGGGGTCCAATACAATGAGCAGTTCTTC
>TRBD2|TRBV5-1|TRBJ2-1|many
CASGPLAGASSYNEQFF
TGCGCCAGCGGTCCCTTAGCGGGGGCTAGCTCCTACAATGAGCAGTTCTTC
>TRBD1|TRBV12-3/TRBV12-4|TRBJ2-7|.
CASSSKGGQGSYEQYF
TGTGCCAGCAGTTCTAAAGGGGGACAGGGCTCCTACGAGCAGTACTTC
>.|TRBV5-1|TRBJ2-1|few
CASSLTESNEQFF
TGCGCCAGCAGCTTAACCGAGTCTAATGAGCAGTTCTTC
>.|TRBV2|TRBJ1-6|.
CASSVSQTNSPLHF
TGTGCCAGCAGTGTTAGCCAGACCAATTCACCCCTCCACTTT
>TRBD1|TRBV5-4|TRBJ2-2|many
CASSWTGRTGELFF
TGTGCCAGCAGCTGGACAGGTCGGACCGGGGAGCTGTTTTTT
>TRBD1|TRBV29-1|TRBJ2-1|many
CSVRGDRVYNEQFF
TGCAGCGTTCGGGGGGACAGGGTATACAATGAGCAGTTCTTC
>TRBD1|TRBV7-9|TRBJ1-4|.
CASSFKLRDSTNEKLFF
TGTGCCAGCAGCTTTAAACTCCGGGACAGTACTAATGAAAAACTGTTTTTT
>TRBD2|TRBV5-5|TRBJ2-1|few
CASSRWTSGNEQFF
TGTGCCAGCAGCCGATGGACTAGCGGTAATGAGCAGTTCTTC
>.|TRBV11-2|TRBJ1-1|few
CASSHSTVLNTEAFF
TGTGCCAGCAGCCATTCGACAGTCCTGAACACTGAAGCTTTCTTT
>.|TRBV5-1|TRBJ2-5|few
CASTRRGGETQYF
TGCGCCAGCACAAGAAGGGGAGGAGAGACCCAGTACTTC
>.|TRBV4-1|TRBJ1-2|few
CASSQEPANYGYTF
TGCGCCAGCAGCCAAGAGCCCGCTAACTATGGCTACACCTTC
>.|TRBV11-2|TRBJ1-2|.
CASRAPGARPSRGYTF
TGTGCCAGCCGTGCCCCTGGGGCCAGGCCGTCTAGGGGCTACACCTTC
>.|TRBV7-9|TRBJ2-5|few
CASSSGPPKETQYF
TGTGCCAGCAGCTCTGGTCCTCCGAAAGAGACCCAGTACTTC
>TRBD2|TRBV12-3/TRBV12-4|TRBJ2-3|many
CASSFSGGRDTQYF
TGTGCCAGCAGTTTTAGCGGGGGCCGAGATACGCAGTATTTT
>.|TRBV27|TRBJ2-1|few
CASSIYSGYNEQFF
TGTGCCAGCAGTATTTACTCGGGGTACAATGAGCAGTTCTTC
>.|TRBV20-1|TRBJ2-1|many
CSAREYQNEQFF
TGCAGTGCTAGAGAGTACCAGAATGAGCAGTTCTTC
>TRBD1|TRBV5-1|TRBJ1-1|.
CASSSGQVNPSTEAFF
TGCGCCAGCAGCTCGGGACAGGTAAATCCCAGCACTGAAGCTTTCTTT
>TRBD1|TRBV12-3/TRBV12-4|TRBJ1-2|many
CASRLPGTAGYGYTF
TGTGCCAGCAGATTACCCGGGACAGCAGGCTATGGCTACACCTTC
>.|TRBV4-1|TRBJ1-5|.
CASSQESGGPQPQHF
TGCGCCAGCAGCCAAGAATCTGGAGGGCCCCAGCCCCAGCATTTT
>TRBD2|TRBV6-2/TRBV6-3|TRBJ2-2|.
CATRDGLAGILNTGELFF
TGTGCCACCCGAGATGGACTAGCGGGGATCCTGAACACCGGGGAGCTGTTTTTT
>TRBD1|TRBV12-3/TRBV12-4|TRBJ1-5|many
CASSLLQGINQPQHF
TGTGCCAGCAGTTTATTACAGGGGATCAATCAGCCCCAGCATTTT
>.|TRBV6-1|TRBJ1-6|few
CASSKTGQTSSYNSPLHF
TGTGCCAGCAGCAAAACCGGACAGACGAGCTCCTATAATTCACCCCTCCACTTT
>.|TRBV25-1|TRBJ1-3|.
CASSERSGSGNTIYF
TGTGCCAGCAGTGAACGAAGTGGTTCCGGAAACACCATATATTTT
>.|TRBV6-1|TRBJ1-5|many
CASRAGGQHQPQHF
TGTGCCAGCAGGGCCGGGGGTCAGCATCAGCCCCAGCATTTT
>.|TRBV29-1|TRBJ1-5|many
CSVAGTPDNQPQHF
TGCAGCGTTGCGGGGACTCCCGACAATCAGCCCCAGCATTTT
>.|TRBV7-8|TRBJ2-5|.
CASSPQTGSETQYF
TGTGCCAGCAGCCCCCAGACAGGCTCGGAGACCCAGTACTTC
>TRBD1|TRBV5-1|TRBJ2-1|many
CASSLAGQGSNEQFF
TGCGCCAGCAGCTTGGCTGGACAGGGGAGCAATGAGCAGTTCTTC
>.|TRBV6-5|TRBJ2-5|.
CASTRGPQETQYF
TGTGCCAGCACTCGGGGGCCCCAAGAGACCCAGTACTTC
>TRBD1|TRBV30|TRBJ2-5|.
CAWSGGQEETQYF
TGTGCCTGGAGTGGAGGACAGGAAGAGACCCAGTACTTC
>.|TRBV30|TRBJ1-2|few
CAWSADEDYGYTF
TGTGCCTGGAGTGCCGACGAGGACTATGGCTACACCTTC
>.|TRBV6-5|TRBJ1-1|many
CASSYLGTEAFF
TGTGCCAGCAGTTACTTAGGGACTGAAGCTTTCTTT
>TRBD2|TRBV9|TRBJ2-3|.
CASSSFHLAVLTDTQYF
TGTGCCAGCAGCTCCTTCCACCTAGCGGTCTTGACAGATACGCAGTATTTT
>.|TRBV20-1|TRBJ1-2|few
CSAPEGRGYTF
TGCAGTGCTCCCGAGGGGAGGGGCTACACCTTC
>.|TRBV20-1|TRBJ1-1|.
CSARDLSTRSRAFF
TGCAGTGCTAGAGATCTATCTACGAGGTCGCGAGCTTTCTTT